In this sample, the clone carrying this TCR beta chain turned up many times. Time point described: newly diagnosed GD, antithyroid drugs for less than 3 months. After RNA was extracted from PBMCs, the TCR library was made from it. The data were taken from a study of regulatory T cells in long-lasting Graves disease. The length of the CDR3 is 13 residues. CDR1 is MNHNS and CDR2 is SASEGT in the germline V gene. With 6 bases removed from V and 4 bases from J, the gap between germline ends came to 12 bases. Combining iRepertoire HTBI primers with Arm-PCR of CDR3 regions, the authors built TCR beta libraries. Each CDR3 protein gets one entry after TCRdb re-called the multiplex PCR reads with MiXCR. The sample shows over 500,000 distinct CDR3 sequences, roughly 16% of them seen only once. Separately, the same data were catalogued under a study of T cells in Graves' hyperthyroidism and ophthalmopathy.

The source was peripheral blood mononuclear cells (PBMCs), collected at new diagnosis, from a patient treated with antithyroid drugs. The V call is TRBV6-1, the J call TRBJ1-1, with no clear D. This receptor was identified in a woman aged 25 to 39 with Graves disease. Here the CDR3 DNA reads TGTGCCAGCAGGGGGATATCTTTCACTGAAGCTTTCTTT. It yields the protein CASRGISFTEAFF.